This record looks at one TCR beta chain sequence and its context. Its antigen is still unknown. A much bigger clone sits one base away, suggesting this may be a read error. The QIAseq Immune Repertoire TCR panel built the libraries from roughly 15 ng of total RNA. MiXCR, applied by TCRdb to the reads, yields one record per CDR3 protein. Found here are 560 or so distinct CDR3 sequences, 8% to 10% of them singletons; the top ten hold about half. This sample was taken from a study of circulating CD8 cells and anti-PD-1 response in melanoma. Study-wide results and limits: Under 8% of TRB clonotypes were shared between subsets at M1.

Live CD3+CD8+TCRalphabeta+ cells were sorted into four subsets by PD-1 and/or TIGIT. CDR1 is DFQATT, CDR2 SNEGSKA, per germline (reference sequence). The CDR3 totals 8 residues. This TCR derives from a human donor with melanoma. The chain has TRBV20-1 and TRBJ2-1; no definite D call. Material: CD8+ T cells from PBMCs, obtained at baseline or after one month of anti-PD-1 therapy (not recorded which). CDR3 region: CSSNEEFF. The CDR3 bases are TGCAGCTCCAATGAGGAGTTCTTC.